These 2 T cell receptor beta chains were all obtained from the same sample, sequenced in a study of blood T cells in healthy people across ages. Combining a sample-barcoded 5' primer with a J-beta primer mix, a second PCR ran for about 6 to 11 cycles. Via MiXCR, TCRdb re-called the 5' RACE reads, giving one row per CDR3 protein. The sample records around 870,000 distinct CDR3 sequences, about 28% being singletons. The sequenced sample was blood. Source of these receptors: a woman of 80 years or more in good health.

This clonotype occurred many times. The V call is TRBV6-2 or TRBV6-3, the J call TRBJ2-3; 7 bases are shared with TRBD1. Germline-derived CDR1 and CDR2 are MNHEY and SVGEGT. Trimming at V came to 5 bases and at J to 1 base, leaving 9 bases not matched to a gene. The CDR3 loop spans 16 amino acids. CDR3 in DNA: TGTGCCAGCAGTATGGGCCGGGGACAGCGCACAGATACGCAGTATTTT. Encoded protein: CASSMGRGQRTDTQYF.

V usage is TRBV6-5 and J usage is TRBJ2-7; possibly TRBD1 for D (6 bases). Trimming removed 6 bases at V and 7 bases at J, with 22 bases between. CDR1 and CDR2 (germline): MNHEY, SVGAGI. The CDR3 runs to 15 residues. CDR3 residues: CASRKDGRGYNEQYF. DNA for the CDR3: TGTGCCAGCAGAAAGGATGGCAGGGGCTACAATGAGCAGTACTTC.